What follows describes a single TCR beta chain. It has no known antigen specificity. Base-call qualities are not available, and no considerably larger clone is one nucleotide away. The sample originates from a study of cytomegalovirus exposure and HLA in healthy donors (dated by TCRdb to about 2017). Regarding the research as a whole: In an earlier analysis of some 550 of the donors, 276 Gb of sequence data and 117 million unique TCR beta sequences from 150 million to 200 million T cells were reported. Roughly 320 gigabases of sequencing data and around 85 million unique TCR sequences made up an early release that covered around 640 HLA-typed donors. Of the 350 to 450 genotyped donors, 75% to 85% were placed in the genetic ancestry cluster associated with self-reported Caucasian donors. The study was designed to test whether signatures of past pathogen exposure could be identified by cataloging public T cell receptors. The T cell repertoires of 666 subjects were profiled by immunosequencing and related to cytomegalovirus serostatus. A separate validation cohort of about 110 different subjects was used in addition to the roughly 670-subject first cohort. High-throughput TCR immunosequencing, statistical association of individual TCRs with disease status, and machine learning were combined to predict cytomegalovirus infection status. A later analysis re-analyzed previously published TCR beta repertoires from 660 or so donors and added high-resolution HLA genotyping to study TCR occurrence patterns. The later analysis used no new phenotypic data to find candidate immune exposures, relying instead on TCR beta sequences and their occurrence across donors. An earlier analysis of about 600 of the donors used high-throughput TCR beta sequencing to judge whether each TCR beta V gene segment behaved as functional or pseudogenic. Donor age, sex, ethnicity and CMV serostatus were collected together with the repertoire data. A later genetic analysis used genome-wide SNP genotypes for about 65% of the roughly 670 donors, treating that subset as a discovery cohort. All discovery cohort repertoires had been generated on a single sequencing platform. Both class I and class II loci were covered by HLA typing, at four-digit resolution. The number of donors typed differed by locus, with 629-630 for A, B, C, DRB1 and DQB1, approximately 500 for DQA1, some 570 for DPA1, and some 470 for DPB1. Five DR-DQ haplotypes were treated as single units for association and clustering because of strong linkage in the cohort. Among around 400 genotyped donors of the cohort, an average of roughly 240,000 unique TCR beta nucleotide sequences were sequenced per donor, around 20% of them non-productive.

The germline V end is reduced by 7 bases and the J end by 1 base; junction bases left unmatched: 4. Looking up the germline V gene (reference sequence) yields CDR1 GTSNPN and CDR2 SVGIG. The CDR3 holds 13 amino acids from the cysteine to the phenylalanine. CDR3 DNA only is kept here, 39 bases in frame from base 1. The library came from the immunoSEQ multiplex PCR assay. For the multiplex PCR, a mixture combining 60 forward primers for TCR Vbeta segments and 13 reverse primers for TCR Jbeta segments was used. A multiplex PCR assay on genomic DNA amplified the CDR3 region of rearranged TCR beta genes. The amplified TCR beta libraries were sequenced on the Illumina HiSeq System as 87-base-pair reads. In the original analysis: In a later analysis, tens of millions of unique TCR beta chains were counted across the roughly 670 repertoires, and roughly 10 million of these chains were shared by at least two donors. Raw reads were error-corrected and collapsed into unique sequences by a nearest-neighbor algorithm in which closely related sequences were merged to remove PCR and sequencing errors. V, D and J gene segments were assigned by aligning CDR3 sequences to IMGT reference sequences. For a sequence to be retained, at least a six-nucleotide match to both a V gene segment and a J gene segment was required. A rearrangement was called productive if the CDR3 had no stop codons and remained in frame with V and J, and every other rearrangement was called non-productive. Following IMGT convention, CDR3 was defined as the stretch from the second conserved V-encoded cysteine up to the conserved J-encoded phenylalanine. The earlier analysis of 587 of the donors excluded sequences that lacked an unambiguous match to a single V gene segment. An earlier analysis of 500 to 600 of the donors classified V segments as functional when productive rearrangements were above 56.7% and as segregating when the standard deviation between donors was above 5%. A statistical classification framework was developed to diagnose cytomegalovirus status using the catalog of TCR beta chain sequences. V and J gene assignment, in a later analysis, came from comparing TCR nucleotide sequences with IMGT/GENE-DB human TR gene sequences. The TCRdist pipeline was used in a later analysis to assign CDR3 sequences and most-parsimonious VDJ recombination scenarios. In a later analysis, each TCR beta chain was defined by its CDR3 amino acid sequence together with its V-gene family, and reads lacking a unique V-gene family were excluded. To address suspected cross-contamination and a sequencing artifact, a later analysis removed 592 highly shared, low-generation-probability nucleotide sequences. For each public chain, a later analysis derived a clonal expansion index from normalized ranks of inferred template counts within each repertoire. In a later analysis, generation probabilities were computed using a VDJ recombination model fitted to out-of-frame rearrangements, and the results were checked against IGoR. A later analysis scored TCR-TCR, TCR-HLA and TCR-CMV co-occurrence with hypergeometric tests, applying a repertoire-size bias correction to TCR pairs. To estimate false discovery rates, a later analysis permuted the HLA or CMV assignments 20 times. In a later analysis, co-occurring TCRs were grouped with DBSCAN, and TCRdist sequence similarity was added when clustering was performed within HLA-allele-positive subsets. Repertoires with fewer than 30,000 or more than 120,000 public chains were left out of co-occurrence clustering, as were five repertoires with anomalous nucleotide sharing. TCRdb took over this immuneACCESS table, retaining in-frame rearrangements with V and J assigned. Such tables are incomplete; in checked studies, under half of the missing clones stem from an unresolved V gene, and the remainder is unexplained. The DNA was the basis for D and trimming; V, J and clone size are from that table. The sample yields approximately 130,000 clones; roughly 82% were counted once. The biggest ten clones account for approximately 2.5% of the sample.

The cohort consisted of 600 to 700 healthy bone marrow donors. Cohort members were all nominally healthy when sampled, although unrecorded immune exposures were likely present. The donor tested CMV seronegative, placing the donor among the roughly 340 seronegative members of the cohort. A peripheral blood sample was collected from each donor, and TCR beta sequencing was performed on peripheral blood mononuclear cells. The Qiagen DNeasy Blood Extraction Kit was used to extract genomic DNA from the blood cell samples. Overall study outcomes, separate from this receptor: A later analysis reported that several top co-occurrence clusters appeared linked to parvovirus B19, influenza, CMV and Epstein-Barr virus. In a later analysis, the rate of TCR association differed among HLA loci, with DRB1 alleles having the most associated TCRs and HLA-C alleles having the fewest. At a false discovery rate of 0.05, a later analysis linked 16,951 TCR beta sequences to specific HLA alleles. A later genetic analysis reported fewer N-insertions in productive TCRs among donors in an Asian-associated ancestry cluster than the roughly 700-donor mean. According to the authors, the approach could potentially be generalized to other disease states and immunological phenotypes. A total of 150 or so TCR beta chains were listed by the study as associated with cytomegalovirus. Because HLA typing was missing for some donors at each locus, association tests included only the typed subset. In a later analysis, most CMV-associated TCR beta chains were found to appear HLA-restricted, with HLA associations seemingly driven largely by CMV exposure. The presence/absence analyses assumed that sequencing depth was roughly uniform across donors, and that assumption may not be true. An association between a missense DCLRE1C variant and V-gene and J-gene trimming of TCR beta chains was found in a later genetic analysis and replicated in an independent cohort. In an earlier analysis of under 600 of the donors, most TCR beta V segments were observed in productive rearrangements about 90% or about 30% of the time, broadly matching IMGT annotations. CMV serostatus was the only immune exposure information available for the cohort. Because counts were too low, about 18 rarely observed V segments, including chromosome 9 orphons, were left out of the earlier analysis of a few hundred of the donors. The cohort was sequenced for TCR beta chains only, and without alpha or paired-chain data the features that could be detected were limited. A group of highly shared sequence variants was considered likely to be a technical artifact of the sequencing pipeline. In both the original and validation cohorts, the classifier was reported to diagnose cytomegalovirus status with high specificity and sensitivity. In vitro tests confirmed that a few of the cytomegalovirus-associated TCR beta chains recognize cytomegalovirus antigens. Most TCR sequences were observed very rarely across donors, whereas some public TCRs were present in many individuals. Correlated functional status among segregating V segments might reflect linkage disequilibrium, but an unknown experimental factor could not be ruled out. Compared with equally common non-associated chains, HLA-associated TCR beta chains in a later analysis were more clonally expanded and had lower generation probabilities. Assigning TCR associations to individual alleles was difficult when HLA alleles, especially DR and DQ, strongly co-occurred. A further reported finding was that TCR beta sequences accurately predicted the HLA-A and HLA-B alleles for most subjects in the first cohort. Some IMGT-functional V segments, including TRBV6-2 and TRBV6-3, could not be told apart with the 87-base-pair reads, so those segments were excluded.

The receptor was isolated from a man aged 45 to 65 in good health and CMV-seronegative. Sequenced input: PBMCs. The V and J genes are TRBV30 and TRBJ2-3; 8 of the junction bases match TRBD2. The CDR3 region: CASSGGRTDTQYF. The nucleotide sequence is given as TGTGCCTCCAGCGGGGGACGCACAGATACGCAGTATTTT. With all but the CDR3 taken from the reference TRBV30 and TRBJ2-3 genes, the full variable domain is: SQTIHQWPATLVQPVGSPLSLECTVEGTSNPNLYWYRQAAGRGLQLLFYSVGIGQISSEVPQNLSASRPQDRQFILSSKKLLLSDSGFYLCASSGGRTDTQYFGPGTRLTVL.